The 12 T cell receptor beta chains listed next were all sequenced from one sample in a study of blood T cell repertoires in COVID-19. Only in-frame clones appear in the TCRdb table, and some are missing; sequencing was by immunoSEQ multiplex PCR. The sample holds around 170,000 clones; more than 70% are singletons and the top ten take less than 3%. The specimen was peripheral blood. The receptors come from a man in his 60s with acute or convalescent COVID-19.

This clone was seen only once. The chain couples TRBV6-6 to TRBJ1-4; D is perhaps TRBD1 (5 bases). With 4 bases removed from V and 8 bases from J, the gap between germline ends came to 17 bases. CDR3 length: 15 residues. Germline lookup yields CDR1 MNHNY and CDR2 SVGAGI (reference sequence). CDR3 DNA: TGTGCCAGCAGTTCCCAGGGTTCTCTCGGGGAAAAACTGTTTTTT. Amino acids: CASSSQGSLGEKLFF.

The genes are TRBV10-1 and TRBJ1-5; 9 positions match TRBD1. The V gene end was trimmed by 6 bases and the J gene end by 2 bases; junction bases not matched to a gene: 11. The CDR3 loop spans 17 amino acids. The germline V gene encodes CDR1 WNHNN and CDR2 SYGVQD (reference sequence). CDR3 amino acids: CASRPGQGLLGNQPQHF. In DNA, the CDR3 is TGCGCCAGCAGGCCGGGACAGGGACTCTTAGGCAATCAGCCCCAGCATTTT.

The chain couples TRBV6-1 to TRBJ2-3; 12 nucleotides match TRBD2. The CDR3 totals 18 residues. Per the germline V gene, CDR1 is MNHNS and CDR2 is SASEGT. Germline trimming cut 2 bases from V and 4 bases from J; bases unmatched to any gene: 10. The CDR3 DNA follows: TGTGCCAGCAGTGAATTGTTGACTAGCGGGGGTTGGGCAGATACGCAGTATTTT. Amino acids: CASSELLTSGGWADTQYF.

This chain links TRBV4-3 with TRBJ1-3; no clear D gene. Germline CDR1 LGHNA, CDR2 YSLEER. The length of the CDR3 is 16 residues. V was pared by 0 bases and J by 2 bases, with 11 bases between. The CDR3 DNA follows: TGCGCCAGCAGCCAAGATAGGAGGGCGGCTGGAAACACCATATATTTT. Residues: CASSQDRRAAGNTIYF.

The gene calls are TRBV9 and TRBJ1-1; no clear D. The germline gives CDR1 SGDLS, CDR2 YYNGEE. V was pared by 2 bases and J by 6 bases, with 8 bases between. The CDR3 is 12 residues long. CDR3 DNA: TGTGCCAGCAGCGTGAGGGCCTCTGAAGCTTTCTTT. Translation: CASSVRASEAFF. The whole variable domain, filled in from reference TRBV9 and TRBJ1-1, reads DSGVTQTPKHLITATGQRVTLRCSPRSGDLSVYWYQQSLDQGLQFLIQYYNGEERAKGNILERFSAQQFPDLHSELNLSSLELGDSALYFCASSVRASEAFFGQGTRLTVV.

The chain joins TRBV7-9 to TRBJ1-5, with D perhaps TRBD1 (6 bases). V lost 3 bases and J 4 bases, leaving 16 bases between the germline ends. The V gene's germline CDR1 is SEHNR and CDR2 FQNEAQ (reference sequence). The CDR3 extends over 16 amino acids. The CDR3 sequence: CASSLATGTPNQPQHF. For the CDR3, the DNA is TGTGCCAGCAGCTTGGCCACCGGGACACCTAATCAGCCCCAGCATTTT.

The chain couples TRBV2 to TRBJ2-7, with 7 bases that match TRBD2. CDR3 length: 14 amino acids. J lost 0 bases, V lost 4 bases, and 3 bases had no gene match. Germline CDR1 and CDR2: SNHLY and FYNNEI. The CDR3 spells CASSGGGGSYEQYF. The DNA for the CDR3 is TGTGCCAGCAGTGGGGGCGGGGGCTCCTACGAGCAGTACTTC. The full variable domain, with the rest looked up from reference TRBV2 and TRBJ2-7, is EPEVTQTPSHQVTQMGQEVILRCVPISNHLYFYWYRQILGQKVEFLVSFYNNEISEKSEIFDDQFSVERPDGSNFTLKIRSTKLEDSAMYFCASSGGGGSYEQYFGPGTRLTVT.

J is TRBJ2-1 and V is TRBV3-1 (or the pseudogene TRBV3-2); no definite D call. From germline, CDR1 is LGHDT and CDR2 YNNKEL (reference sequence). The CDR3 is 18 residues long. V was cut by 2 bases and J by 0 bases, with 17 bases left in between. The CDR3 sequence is CASSQSRRRLSSYNEQFF. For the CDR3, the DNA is TGTGCCAGCAGCCAATCTAGAAGAAGGCTTAGCTCCTACAATGAGCAGTTCTTC.

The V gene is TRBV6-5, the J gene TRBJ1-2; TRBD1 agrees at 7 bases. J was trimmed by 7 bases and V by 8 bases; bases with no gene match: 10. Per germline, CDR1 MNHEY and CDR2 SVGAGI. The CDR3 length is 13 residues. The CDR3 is CASAGGYLGGYTF. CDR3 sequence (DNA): TGTGCCAGCGCAGGGGGTTATTTGGGTGGCTACACCTTC.

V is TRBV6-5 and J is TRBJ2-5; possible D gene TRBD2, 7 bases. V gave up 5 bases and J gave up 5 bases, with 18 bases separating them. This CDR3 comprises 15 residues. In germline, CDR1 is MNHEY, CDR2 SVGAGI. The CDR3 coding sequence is TGTGCCAGCAGTCACGAGGGGGGGGCGGTGGAGACCCAGTACTTC. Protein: CASSHEGGAVETQYF.

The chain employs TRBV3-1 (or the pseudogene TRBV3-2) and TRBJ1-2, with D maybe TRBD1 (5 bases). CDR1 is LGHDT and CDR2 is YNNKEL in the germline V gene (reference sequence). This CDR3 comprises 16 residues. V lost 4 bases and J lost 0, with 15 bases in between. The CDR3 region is CASSRTLGGANYGYTF. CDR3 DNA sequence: TGTGCCAGCAGCCGTACCCTGGGGGGAGCTAACTATGGCTACACCTTC.

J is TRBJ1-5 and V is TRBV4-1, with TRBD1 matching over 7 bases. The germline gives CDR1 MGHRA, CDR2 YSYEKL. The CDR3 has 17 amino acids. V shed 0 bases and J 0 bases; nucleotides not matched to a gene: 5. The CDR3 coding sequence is TGCGCCAGCAGCCAAGAGGACAGGTCATATAGCAATCAGCCCCAGCATTTT. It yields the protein CASSQEDRSYSNQPQHF.